A selection of T cell receptor beta chains follows, all from one sample in a study of vaccination and CD4 T cells after COVID-19. TCRdb redid the calling of the PCR reads with MiXCR, one entry per CDR3 protein. This table holds 13,000 to 15,000 distinct CDR3 sequences, 25% to 35% found once. These receptors' antigens are unknown. The sequenced sample was cultured CD4+ T cells from blood. These receptors were taken from a human donor with COVID-19. The CDR3 runs from the conserved cysteine through the conserved F or W. The D gene is left open where the match is weak. Clone size is stated in some rows and not others, as once, few, many or a class when expanded.

few	TRBJ2-7	TRBD2	TRBV7-3	TGTGCCAGCAGCTTTTCGGGGGGGCCTCTCTACGAGCAGTACTTC	CASSFSGGPLYEQYF
few	TRBJ1-2	TRBD1	TRBV6-1	TGTGCCAGCAGTCCTCGAATCGTACAGGGGGGCTATGGCTACACCTTC	CASSPRIVQGGYGYTF
few	TRBJ2-5	.	TRBV7-7	TGTGCTAGCAGCTCACAGGGGGGGACTCAAGAGACCCAGTACTTC	CASSSQGGTQETQYF
few	TRBJ2-3	.	TRBV2	TGTGCCAGCAGAGGTACTAGCACAGATACGCAGTATTTT	CASRGTSTDTQYF
medium-sized	TRBJ2-2	TRBD2	TRBV20-1	TGCAGTGCTTCCACAACTAGCGGTGACACCGGGGAGCTGTTTTTT	CSASTTSGDTGELFF
.	TRBJ1-1	.	TRBV2	TGTGCCAGCAGTGAAACCAGGACTTCGTGGGGAGCTTTCTTT	CASSETRTSWGAFF
few	TRBJ1-2	.	TRBV19	TGTGCCAGTAGGATGTGGGAGACCAAGGACTATGGCTACACCTTC	CASRMWETKDYGYTF
.	TRBJ1-2	.	TRBV20-1	TGCAGTGCTAGACAGAGTAACTATGGCTACACCTTC	CSARQSNYGYTF
few	TRBJ2-2	TRBD2	TRBV10-3	TGTGCCATCAGACTAGCGGGGAACACCGGGGAGCTGTTTTTT	CAIRLAGNTGELFF
.	TRBJ1-6	.	TRBV5-1	TGCGCCAGCAGCGGACTGGGGGGCGACGGATTAGCCCTCCACTTT	CASSGLGGDGLALHF
.	TRBJ2-3	TRBD1	TRBV20-1	TGCAGTGCTAGAGCCCTGGGACAGGGGAGCACAGATACGCAGTATTTT	CSARALGQGSTDTQYF
.	TRBJ1-2	.	TRBV7-9	TGTGCCAGCAGCATTCCAGGGGTTGGCTACACCTTC	CASSIPGVGYTF
.	TRBJ2-1	.	TRBV9	TGTGCCAGCAGCGTAGTGGCATCTCCCCGCAATGAGCAGTTCTTC	CASSVVASPRNEQFF
few	TRBJ1-6	.	TRBV7-3	TGTGCCAGCAGCTTAGGAGGGTCCTCCTATAATTCACCCCTCCACTTT	CASSLGGSSYNSPLHF
few	TRBJ1-5	.	TRBV20-1	TGCAGTGCTAGAGTTAACGGATATAGCAATCAGCCCCAGCATTTT	CSARVNGYSNQPQHF
.	TRBJ2-2	.	TRBV5-1	TGCGCCAGCAGAGTTTCAGGGGAGCTGTTTTTT	CASRVSGELFF
.	TRBJ2-7	.	TRBV10-3	TGTGCCATCAGTCATCTTACGGGCGGGACGGGAACCTACGAGCAGTACTTC	CAISHLTGGTGTYEQYF
.	TRBJ1-3	.	TRBV28	TGTGCCAGCAGTTTGAGTGGGGGTTCTGGAAACACCATATATTTT	CASSLSGGSGNTIYF
.	TRBJ2-2	.	TRBV2	TGTGCCAGCCGGGGAGGCTCCGGGGAGCTGTTTTTT	CASRGGSGELFF
.	TRBJ2-5	.	TRBV6-1	TGTGCCAGCAATTGGGAGGAGACCCAGTACTTC	CASNWEETQYF
.	TRBJ1-5	TRBD1	TRBV7-2	TGTGCCAGCAGCGCGGACAGGGTTCAGCCCCAGCATTTT	CASSADRVQPQHF
.	TRBJ1-1	TRBD1	TRBV6-1	TGTGCCAGCAGGGCGATCGGGACAGAAAAGGGTGAAGCTTTCTTT	CASRAIGTEKGEAFF
.	TRBJ1-1	.	TRBV11-1	TGTGCCAGCAGCTTTGGGGGGCGGGATTTCTTT	CASSFGGRDFF
.	TRBJ2-5	TRBD2	TRBV6-1	TGTGCCAGCAGTGAAGGAAGGAGCGCTCAGCGGGGCACCGTTCAAGAGACCCAGTACTTC	CASSEGRSAQRGTVQETQYF
few	TRBJ2-7	.	TRBV15	TGTGCCACCAGCAGAGTCGATCCGGGCGAGCAGTACTTC	CATSRVDPGEQYF
.	TRBJ1-1	.	TRBV28	TGTGCCAGCAGTAATCCCACTGAAGCTTTCTTT	CASSNPTEAFF
few	TRBJ1-1	TRBD1	TRBV6-5	TGTGCCAGCAGTTACTCGACAGGGGAAGCTTTCTTT	CASSYSTGEAFF
medium-sized	TRBJ1-2	.	TRBV7-2	TGTGCCAGCAGCCGGCCCGGACGGTATGGCTACACCTTC	CASSRPGRYGYTF
.	TRBJ1-2	.	TRBV5-1	TGCGCCAGCAGCTTAGATTGGGGCAGGGAGGCCACCTTC	CASSLDWGREATF
.	TRBJ1-5	.	TRBV10-3	TGTGCCATCAGTGAGTCGCGGGCAGGGGAAGAGCCCCAGCATTTT	CAISESRAGEEPQHF
few	TRBJ1-1	.	TRBV20-1	TGCAGTGCCGCCGAGTGGAGAGTGGGGAACACTGAAGCTTTCTTT	CSAAEWRVGNTEAFF
few	TRBJ1-2	.	TRBV20-1	TGCAGTGCTAGAGGGACGGGGCTGGGAGGCTACACCTTC	CSARGTGLGGYTF
.	TRBJ2-6	.	TRBV6-1	TGTGCCAGCACCTTCCGTGGGGCCAACGTCCTGACTTTC	CASTFRGANVLTF
.	TRBJ2-1	.	TRBV11-2	TGTGCCAGCAGCTTAAAAATTAGGGAGAGCTCCTACAATGAGCAGTTCTTC	CASSLKIRESSYNEQFF
.	TRBJ1-2	.	TRBV28	TGTGCCAGCAGTTTGGGTACGGGCGGGGATGGCTACACCTTC	CASSLGTGGDGYTF
.	TRBJ2-5	.	TRBV5-4	TGTGCCAGCAGCTTGAGGCCAGCTGAGACCCAGTACTTC	CASSLRPAETQYF
.	TRBJ2-1	.	TRBV6-1	TGTGCCAGCAGTACCCTCCATGAGCAGTTCTTC	CASSTLHEQFF
.	TRBJ1-3	.	TRBV3-1	TGTGCCAGCAGTCCGTCCTCTGGAAACACCATATATTTT	CASSPSSGNTIYF
.	TRBJ1-1	.	TRBV6-1	TGTGCCAGCAGTGTTTTAGTCCTCATGAACACTGAAGCTTTCTTT	CASSVLVLMNTEAFF
.	TRBJ1-1	.	TRBV5-1	TGCGCCAGCAGCTTGGCTCGGACGGGGAACTCTGAAGCTTTCTTT	CASSLARTGNSEAFF
.	TRBJ1-1	TRBD1	TRBV12-3/TRBV12-4	TGTGCCAGCAGTATAAGACAGGGTATGACTGAAGCTTTCTTT	CASSIRQGMTEAFF
few	TRBJ2-7	TRBD2	TRBV6-1	TGTGCCAGCAGGGAGGACAGCGGGGGGACAGCCTACGAGCAGTACTTC	CASREDSGGTAYEQYF
.	TRBJ1-2	.	TRBV28	TGTGCCAGCAGCCACCAGGGCTACACCTTC	CASSHQGYTF
few	TRBJ2-7	.	TRBV4-2	TGTGCCAGCAGCCCCACCGTGTCGGGGGTGGGCGAGCAGTACTTC	CASSPTVSGVGEQYF
.	TRBJ1-2	.	TRBV4-3	TGCGCCAGCAGCCACCTGGGACGGGACTATGGCTACACCTTC	CASSHLGRDYGYTF
few	TRBJ1-2	TRBD1	TRBV6-5	TGTGCCAGCAGTTCCGACAGGGGGCTCGGCTACACCTTC	CASSSDRGLGYTF
.	TRBJ1-5	.	TRBV6-2/TRBV6-3	TGTGCCGCCTCACCAGGCTGGGGGCGAACTGGCAATCAGCCCCAGCATTTT	CAASPGWGRTGNQPQHF
few	TRBJ2-5	TRBD1	TRBV5-4	TGTGCCAGCAGCCGACAGGGGGCCCGGCAAGAGACCCAGTACTTC	CASSRQGARQETQYF
.	TRBJ1-1	TRBD1	TRBV14	TGTGCCAGCAGCCAGGACAGGGGATCTTGGGAATTCGCTAACACTGAAGCTTTCTTT	CASSQDRGSWEFANTEAFF
few	TRBJ1-1	.	TRBV7-9	TGTGCCAGCAGCTTAAGTCGGGGGGCCAACACTGAAGCTTTCTTT	CASSLSRGANTEAFF
.	TRBJ2-7	.	TRBV21-1	TGTGCCAGCAGCAATACCGGACAGGGCATTACCTACGAGCAGTACTTC	CASSNTGQGITYEQYF
.	TRBJ2-5	.	TRBV5-4	TGTGCCAGCAGCTACAGGGTCCAAGAGACCCAGTACTTC	CASSYRVQETQYF
.	TRBJ1-2	.	TRBV7-9	TGTGCCAGCAGCTGGGCACAGGGCACATCACGGGACTATGGCTACACCTTC	CASSWAQGTSRDYGYTF
.	TRBJ2-3	.	TRBV7-2	TGTGCCAGCAGCTCTGGACCGATTGTCACAGATACGCAGTATTTT	CASSSGPIVTDTQYF
.	TRBJ2-2	TRBD1	TRBV15	TGTGCCACAAGGACAGGTCGGTCCGGGGAGCTGTTTTTT	CATRTGRSGELFF
few	TRBJ2-1	TRBD2	TRBV6-2/TRBV6-3	TGTGCCAGCAGTATACGGGGGGGAAGGAACGAGCAGTTCTTC	CASSIRGGRNEQFF
.	TRBJ2-7	.	TRBV28	TGTGCCAGCAGTTTGGATGAGGTGGTATACGAGCAGTACTTC	CASSLDEVVYEQYF
.	TRBJ1-1	.	TRBV19	TGTGCCAGTAGTACCCAGAGCCTGAACACTGAAGCTTTCTTT	CASSTQSLNTEAFF
few	TRBJ2-7	.	TRBV20-1	TGCAGTGCTAGAGATAAGAACGAGCAGTACTTC	CSARDKNEQYF